This T cell receptor beta chain was profiled in a study of beta chain features in type 1 diabetes. Study-wide points: Reduced insertions and increased deletions marked VDJ junctions in type 1 diabetes patients. Moderately but significantly shorter TCRB CDR3s were found in Type 1 diabetes patients in all four CD4+ subsets.

The CDR3 has 17 residues. CDR1 is SGHTA and CDR2 is FQGNSA in the germline V gene. V dropped 0 bases and J dropped 0 bases, with 9 bases sitting between them. Without exception, sorted populations had purity beyond 98%. Expressed TCRB transcripts were sequenced because the isolated RNA had all been reverse transcribed beforehand. Method: immunoSEQ multiplex PCR; TCRdb's copy keeps in-frame clones and lacks some. This table holds about 120,000 clones, over 15% found once. Of note for this clone: Its antigen remains unidentified.

This sequence originates from a man aged 25-40 years with type 1 diabetes. The sample taken for sequencing was central memory CD4+ T cells from blood. The chain carries TRBV7-2 and TRBJ1-6; D ambiguous. CDR3 nucleotide sequence: TGTGCCAGCAGCTTAGCGGACGGGGTCTCCTATAATTCACCCCTCCACTTT. Translating it yields CASSLADGVSYNSPLHF.